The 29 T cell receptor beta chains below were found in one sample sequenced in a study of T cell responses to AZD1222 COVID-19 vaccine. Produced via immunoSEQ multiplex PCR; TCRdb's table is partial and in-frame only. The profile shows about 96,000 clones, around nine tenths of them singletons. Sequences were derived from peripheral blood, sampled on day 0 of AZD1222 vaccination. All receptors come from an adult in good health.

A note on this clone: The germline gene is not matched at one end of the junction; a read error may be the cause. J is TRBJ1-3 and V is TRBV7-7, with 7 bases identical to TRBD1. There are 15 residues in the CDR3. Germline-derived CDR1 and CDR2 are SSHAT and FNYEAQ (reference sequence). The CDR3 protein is CASSRTGAAGNTIYF. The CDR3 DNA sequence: TGTGCTAGCAGTCGGACAGGCGCCGCTGGAAACACCATATATTTT.

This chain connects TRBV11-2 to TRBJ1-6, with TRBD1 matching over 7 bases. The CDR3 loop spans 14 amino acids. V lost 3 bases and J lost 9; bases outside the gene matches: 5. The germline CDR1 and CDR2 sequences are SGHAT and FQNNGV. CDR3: CASSFTGDSSPLHF. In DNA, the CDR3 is TGTGCCAGCAGCTTTACAGGGGACAGTTCACCCCTCCACTTT.

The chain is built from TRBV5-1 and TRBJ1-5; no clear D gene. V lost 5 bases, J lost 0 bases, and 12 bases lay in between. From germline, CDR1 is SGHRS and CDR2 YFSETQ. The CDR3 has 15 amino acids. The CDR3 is CASRPDGNSNQPQHF. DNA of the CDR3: TGCGCCAGCAGACCGGACGGTAATAGCAATCAGCCCCAGCATTTT.

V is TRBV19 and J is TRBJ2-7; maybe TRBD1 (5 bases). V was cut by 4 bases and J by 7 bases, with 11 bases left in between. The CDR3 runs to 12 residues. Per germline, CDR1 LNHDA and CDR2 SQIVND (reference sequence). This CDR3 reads CASSTGYREQYF. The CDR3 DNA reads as TGTGCCAGTAGTACAGGGTATAGAGAGCAGTACTTC.

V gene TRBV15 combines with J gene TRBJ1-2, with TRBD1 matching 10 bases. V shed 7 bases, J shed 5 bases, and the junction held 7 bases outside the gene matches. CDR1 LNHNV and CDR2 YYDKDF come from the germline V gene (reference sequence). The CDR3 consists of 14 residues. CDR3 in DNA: TGTGCCACCAACCCTGAGGGACAGGGGTATGGCTACACCTTC. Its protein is CATNPEGQGYGYTF.

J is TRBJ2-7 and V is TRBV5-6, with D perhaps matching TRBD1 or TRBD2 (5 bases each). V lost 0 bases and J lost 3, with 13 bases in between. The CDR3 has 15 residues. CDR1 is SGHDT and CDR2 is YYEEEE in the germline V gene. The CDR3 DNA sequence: TGTGCCAGCAGCTTGGGGGTGGGACCCATCTACGAGCAGTACTTC. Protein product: CASSLGVGPIYEQYF.

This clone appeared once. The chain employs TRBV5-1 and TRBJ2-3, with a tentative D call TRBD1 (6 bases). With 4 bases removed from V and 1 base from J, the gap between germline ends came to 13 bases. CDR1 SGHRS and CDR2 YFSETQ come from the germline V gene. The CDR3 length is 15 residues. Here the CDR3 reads CASSQGTRRTDTQYF. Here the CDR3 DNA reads TGCGCCAGCAGCCAGGGGACCAGACGCACAGATACGCAGTATTTT.

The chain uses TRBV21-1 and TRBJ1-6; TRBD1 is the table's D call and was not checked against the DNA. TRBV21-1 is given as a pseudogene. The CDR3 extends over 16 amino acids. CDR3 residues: CASSTPTGADNSPLHF. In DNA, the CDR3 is TGTGCCAGCAGCACTCCCACAGGGGCGGATAATTCACCCCTCCACTTT.

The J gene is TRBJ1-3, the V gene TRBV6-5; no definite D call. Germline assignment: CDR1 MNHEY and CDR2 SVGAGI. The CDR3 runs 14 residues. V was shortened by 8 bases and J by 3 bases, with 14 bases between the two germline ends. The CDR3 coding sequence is TGTGCCAGCGGCGGCGGAGGGCATGGAAACACCATATATTTT. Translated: CASGGGGHGNTIYF.

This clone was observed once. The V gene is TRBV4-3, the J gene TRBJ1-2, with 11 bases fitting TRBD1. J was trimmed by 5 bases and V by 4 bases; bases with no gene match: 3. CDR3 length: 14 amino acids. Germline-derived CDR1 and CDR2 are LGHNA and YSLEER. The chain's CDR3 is CASSPGTGGYGYTF. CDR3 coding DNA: TGCGCCAGCAGCCCCGGGACAGGGGGTTATGGCTACACCTTC.

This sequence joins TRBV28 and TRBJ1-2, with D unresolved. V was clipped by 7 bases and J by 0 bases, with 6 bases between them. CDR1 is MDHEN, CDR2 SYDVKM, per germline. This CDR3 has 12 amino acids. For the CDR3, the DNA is TGTGCCAGCATGCTCGCTAACTATGGCTACACCTTC. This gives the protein CASMLANYGYTF.

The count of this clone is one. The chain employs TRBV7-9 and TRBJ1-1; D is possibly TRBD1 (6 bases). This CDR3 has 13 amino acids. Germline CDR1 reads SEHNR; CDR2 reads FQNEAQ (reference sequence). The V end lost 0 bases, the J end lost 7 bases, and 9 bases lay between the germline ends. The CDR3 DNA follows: TGTGCCAGCAGCTTAGCAACAGGGTATGAAGCTTTCTTT. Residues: CASSLATGYEAFF.

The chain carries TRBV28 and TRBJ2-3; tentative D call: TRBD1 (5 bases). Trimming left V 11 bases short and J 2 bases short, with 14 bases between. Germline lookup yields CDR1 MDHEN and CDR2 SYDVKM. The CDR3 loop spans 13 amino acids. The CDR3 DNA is TGTGCCTATGGGGCAGGGAACACAGATACGCAGTATTTT. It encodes CAYGAGNTDTQYF. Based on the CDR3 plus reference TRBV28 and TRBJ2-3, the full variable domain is DVKVTQSSRYLVKRTGEKVFLECVQDMDHENMFWYRQDPGLGLRLIYFSYDVKMKEKGDIPEGYSVSREKKERFSLILESASTNQTSMYLCAYGAGNTDTQYFGPGTRLTVL.

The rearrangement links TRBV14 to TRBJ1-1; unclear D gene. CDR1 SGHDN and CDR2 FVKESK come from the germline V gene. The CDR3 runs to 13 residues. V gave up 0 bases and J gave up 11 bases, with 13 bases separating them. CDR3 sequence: CASSQDPPVVAFF. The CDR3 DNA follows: TGTGCCAGCAGCCAAGATCCGCCGGTAGTCGCTTTCTTT.

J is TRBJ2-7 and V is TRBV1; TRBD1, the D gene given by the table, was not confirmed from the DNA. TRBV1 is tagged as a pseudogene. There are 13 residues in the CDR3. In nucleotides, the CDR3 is TGCACCAGCAGCCAATTTCCAGGCTACGAGCAGTACTTC. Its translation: CTSSQFPGYEQYF.

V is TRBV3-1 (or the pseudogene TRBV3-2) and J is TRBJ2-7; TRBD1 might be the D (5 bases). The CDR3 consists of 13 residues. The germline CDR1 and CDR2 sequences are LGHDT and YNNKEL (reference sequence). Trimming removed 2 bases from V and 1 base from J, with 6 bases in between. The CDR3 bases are TGTGCCAGCAGCCAACAGGGTTCCTACGAGCAGTACTTC. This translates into CASSQQGSYEQYF.

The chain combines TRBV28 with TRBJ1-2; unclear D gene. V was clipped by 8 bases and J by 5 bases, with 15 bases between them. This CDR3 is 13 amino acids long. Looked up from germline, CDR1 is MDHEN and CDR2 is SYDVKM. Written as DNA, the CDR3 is TGTGCCAGCTGTGGCCCGCAGAAGTATGGCTACACCTTC. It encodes CASCGPQKYGYTF.

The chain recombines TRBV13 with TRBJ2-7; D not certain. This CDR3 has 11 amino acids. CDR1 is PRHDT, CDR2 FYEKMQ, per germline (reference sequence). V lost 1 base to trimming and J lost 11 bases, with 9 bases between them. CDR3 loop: CASSLDYKKYF. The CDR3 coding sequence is TGTGCCAGCAGCTTAGACTATAAGAAGTACTTC.

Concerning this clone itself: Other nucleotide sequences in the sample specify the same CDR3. CDR3 nucleotides: TGCAGTGCTAGAGGAGGGTTTGGCTACACCTTC. Translated: CSARGGFGYTF. The chain joins TRBV20-1 to TRBJ1-2, with D uncertain. V was trimmed by 1 base and J by 7 bases, leaving 7 bases between them. Germline V CDR1 and CDR2: DFQATT, SNEGSKA (reference sequence). This CDR3 has 11 amino acids.

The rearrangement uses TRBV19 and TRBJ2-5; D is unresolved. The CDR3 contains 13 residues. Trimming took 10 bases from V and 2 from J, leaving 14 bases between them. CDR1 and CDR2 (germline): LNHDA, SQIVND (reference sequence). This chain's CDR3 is CATEAGSQETQYF. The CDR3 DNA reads TGTGCCACCGAGGCCGGGTCTCAAGAGACCCAGTACTTC.

CDR3: CAISEASGTRGIMDTQYF. DNA for the CDR3: TGTGCCATCAGTGAAGCCTCCGGGACTAGGGGAATTATGGATACGCAGTATTTT. This chain joins TRBV10-3 and TRBJ2-3; 8 bases are shared with TRBD2. Germline CDR1 ENHRY, CDR2 SYGVKD. The CDR3 spans 18 residues. V was pared by 3 bases and J by 6 bases, with 17 bases of the junction left unmatched.

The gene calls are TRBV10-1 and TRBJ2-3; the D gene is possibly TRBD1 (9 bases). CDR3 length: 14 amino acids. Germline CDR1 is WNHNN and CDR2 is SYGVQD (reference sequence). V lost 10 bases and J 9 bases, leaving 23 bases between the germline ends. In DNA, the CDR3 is TGCGCCAACACGGGACAGGGACTAGATCCCACGCAGTATTTT. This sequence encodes CANTGQGLDPTQYF.

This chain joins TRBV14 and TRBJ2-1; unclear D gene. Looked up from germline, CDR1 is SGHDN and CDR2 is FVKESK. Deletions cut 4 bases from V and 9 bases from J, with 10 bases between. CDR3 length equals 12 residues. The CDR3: CASSLSRREQFF. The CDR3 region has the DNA TGTGCCAGCAGCCTTAGTCGACGTGAGCAGTTCTTC.

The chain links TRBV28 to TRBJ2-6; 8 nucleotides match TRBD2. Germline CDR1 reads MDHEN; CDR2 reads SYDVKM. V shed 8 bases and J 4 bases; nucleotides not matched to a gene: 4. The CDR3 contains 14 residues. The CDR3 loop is CASLAGSGANVLTF. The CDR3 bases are TGTGCCAGCTTAGCGGGATCGGGGGCCAACGTCCTGACTTTC.

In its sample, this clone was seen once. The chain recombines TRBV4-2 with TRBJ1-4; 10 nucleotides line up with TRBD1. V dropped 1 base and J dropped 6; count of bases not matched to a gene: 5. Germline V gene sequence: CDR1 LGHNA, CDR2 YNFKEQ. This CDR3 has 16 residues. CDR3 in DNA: TGTGCCAGCAGCCAAGGAACCGGGACAGGGGATGAAAAACTGTTTTTT. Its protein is CASSQGTGTGDEKLFF.

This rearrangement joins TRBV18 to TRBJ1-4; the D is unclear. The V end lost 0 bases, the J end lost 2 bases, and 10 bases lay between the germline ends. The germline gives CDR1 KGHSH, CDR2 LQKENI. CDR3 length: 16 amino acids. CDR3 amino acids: CASSPPVSITNEKLFF. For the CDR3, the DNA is TGTGCCAGCTCACCACCCGTTAGTATTACTAATGAAAAACTGTTTTTT.

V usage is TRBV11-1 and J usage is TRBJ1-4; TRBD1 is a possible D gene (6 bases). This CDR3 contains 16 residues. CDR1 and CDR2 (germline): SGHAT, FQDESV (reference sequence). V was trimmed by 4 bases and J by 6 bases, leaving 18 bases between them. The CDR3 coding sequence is TGTGCCAGCAGCTCGCTCCAGGGGCGTGAGGATGAAAAACTGTTTTTT. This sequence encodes CASSSLQGREDEKLFF.

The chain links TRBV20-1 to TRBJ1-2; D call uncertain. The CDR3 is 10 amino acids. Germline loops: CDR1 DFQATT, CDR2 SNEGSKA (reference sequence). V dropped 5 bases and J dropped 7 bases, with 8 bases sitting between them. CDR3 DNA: TGCAGTGCTCCTCTATTTGGCTACACCTTC. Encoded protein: CSAPLFGYTF.

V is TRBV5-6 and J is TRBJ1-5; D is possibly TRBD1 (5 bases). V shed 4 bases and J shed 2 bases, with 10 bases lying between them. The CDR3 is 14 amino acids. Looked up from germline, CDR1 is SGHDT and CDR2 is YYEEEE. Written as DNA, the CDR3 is TGTGCCAGCAGCCACACAGGCGGCAATCAGCCCCAGCATTTT. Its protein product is CASSHTGGNQPQHF. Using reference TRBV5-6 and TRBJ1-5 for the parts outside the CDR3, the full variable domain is DAGVTQSPTHLIKTRGQQVTLRCSPKSGHDTVSWYQQALGQGPQFIFQYYEEEERQRGNFPDRFSGHQFPNYSSELNVNALLLGDSALYLCASSHTGGNQPQHFGDGTRLSIL.